This T cell receptor beta chain was recovered during a study of human T cells and chemical hapten exposure. General study points: The donors suffered from alopecia, so their immune response may not match that of healthy people. Patch test score was positively correlated with the counts of PT1 expanded TCRs. DPC sensitization left the count of TCRs above 1 in 1000 unchanged. Clustering by CDR3 similarity yielded significantly more large clusters from expanded TCRs than controls.

Notes on this clonotype: Its antigen is as yet unknown.

The time point was: pre-sensitization, week 0. Treatment denoted: therapeutic diphenylcyclopropenone sensitization with weekly scalp DPC. The CDR3 has 16 amino acids. V lost 4 bases to trimming and J lost 7 bases, with 20 bases between them. TCRdb independently ran MiXCR on the RACE reads; one entry per CDR3 protein. The top ten hold approximately 3.3% of the sample, which has 85,000 to 100,000 distinct CDR3 sequences, 10% to 14% seen once. Source: whole blood, taken in connection with sensitization to the hapten diphenylcyclopropenone (DPC). This sequence joins TRBV12-3 or TRBV12-4 and TRBJ2-1; D possibly matches TRBD1 or TRBD2 (5 bases each). The receptor's source is a woman aged 60-75 years with alopecia areata. Some clones in this sample may be carry-over from other donors' samples. The CDR3 loop is CASSSGTLASFNEQFF. CDR3 nucleotide sequence: TGTGCCAGCAGTTCCGGGACCCTAGCTAGTTTTAATGAGCAGTTCTTC.